The clone carrying this TCR beta chain was observed a handful of times. What it binds is unknown. The sample belongs to a study of T cells after yellow fever vaccination. Study background: Preparation of the low-cell-number fractions used SMART-Seq v4 Ultra Low Input.

Study-level findings and limits: The booster saw the reappearance of most primary-vaccination clones (approximately 97% CD4, around 90% CD8). The secondary response peaked faster, at day 5 versus 15, but was weaker.

The 5'RACE template-switching step produced TCR cDNA and added a universal primer site and UMIs. From the 5' RACE reads, TCRdb called clonotypes with MiXCR, one entry per CDR3 protein. The table lists 300,000 or so distinct CDR3 sequences, 7% to 9% of them singletons. Looked up from germline, CDR1 is MNHEY and CDR2 is SMNVEV (reference sequence). The germline V and J ends were trimmed by 2 bases and 0 bases, with 10 bases remaining between them. The CDR3 is made up of 15 amino acids. J is TRBJ1-1 and V is TRBV27; no clear D gene. The source was PBMCs, collected around 45 days after the first yellow fever vaccination. This TCR came from a man aged 18 to 29 who received the YFV17D yellow fever vaccine. The CDR3 coding sequence is TGTGCCAGCAGTTTAAATGAGGAGTTGAACACTGAAGCTTTCTTT. It yields the protein CASSLNEELNTEAFF.